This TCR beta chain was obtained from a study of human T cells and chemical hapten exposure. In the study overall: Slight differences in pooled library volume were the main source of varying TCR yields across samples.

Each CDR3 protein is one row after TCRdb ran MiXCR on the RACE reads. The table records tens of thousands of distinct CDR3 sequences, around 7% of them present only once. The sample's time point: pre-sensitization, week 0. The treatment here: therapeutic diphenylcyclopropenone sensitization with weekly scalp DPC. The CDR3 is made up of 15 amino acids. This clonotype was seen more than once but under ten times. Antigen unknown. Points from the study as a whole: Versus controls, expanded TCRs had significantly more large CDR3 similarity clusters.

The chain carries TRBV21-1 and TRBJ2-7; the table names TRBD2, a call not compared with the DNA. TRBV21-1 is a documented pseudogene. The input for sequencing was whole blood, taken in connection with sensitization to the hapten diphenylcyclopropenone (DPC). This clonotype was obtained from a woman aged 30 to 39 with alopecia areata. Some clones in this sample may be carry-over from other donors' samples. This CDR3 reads CASRGLGRLGYEQYF. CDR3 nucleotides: TGTGCCAGCAGGGGCCTCGGACGGTTAGGCTACGAGCAGTACTTC.